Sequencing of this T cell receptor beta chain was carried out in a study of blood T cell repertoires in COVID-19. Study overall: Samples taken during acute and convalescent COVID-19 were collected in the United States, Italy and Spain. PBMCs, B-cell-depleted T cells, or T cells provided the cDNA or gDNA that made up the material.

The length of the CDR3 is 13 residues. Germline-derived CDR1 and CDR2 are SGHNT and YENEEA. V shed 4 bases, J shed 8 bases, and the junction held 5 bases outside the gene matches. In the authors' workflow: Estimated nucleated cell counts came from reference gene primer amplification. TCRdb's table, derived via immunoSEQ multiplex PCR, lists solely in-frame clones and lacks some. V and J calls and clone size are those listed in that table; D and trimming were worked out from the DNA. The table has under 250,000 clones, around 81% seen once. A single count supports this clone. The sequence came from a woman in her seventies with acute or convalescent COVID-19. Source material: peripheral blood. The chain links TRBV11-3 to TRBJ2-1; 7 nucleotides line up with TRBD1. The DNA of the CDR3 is TGTGCCAGCAGCTACACAGGGGACCATGAGCAGTTCTTC. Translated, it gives CASSYTGDHEQFF.